These 6 T cell receptor beta chains were sequenced from one sample in a study of shared clonotypes between healthy human individuals. Produced via immunoSEQ multiplex PCR; TCRdb's table is partial and in-frame only. The sample records roughly 1.4 million clones, approximately 98.5% being singletons. Sequenced sample: naive CD4+ T cells sorted from blood. The subset denotes: CD45RA+ positively selected. All receptors derive from a man aged 25-45 years in good health.

This clone showed up just once. The chain joins TRBV18 to TRBJ1-3; TRBD1 might be the D (5 bases). Looked up from germline, CDR1 is KGHSH and CDR2 is LQKENI. The CDR3 has 16 amino acids. Deletions cut 1 base from V and 3 bases from J, with 13 bases between. DNA for the CDR3: TGTGCCAGCTCACCACTCCAAGGGACCGTTGGAAACACCATATATTTT. Its protein product is CASSPLQGTVGNTIYF.

This chain links TRBV4-2 with TRBJ1-5; maybe TRBD1 (6 bases). The germline gives CDR1 LGHNA, CDR2 YNFKEQ. The CDR3 is made up of 17 amino acids. Trimming pared 5 bases from V and 2 bases from J, leaving 19 bases between. The CDR3 DNA reads as TGTGCCAGCAGCTCCAGTAGGGGGGACTGGCGCAATCAGCCCCAGCATTTT. Its translation is CASSSSRGDWRNQPQHF.

The rearrangement links TRBV25-1 to TRBJ2-1; D possibly corresponds to TRBD2 (6 bases). This CDR3 spans 15 amino acids. Per germline, CDR1 MGHDK and CDR2 SYGVNS. V lost 3 bases to trimming and J lost 4 bases, with 13 bases between them. For the CDR3, the DNA is TGTGCCAGCAGTGATCCCCCGCGGGGTTACAATGAGCAGTTCTTC. Protein sequence: CASSDPPRGYNEQFF.

This clone was picked up one time. The CDR3: CASSLGQGANYEQYF. The CDR3 DNA reads as TGTGCCAGCAGCTTGGGGCAGGGGGCTAACTACGAGCAGTACTTC. The chain employs TRBV11-2 and TRBJ2-7; the match to TRBD1 covers 8 bases. V lost 3 bases, J lost 3 bases, and 7 bases stayed unmatched. CDR3 length: 15 amino acids. Germline-derived CDR1 and CDR2 are SGHAT and FQNNGV. The whole variable domain, remainder taken from reference TRBV11-2 and TRBJ2-7, is EAGVAQSPRYKIIEKRQSVAFWCNPISGHATLYWYQQILGQGPKLLIQFQNNGVVDDSQLPKDRFSAERLKGVDSTLKIQPAKLEDSAVYLCASSLGQGANYEQYFGPGTRLTVT.

Remarks on this clone: Other nucleotide sequences from this sample produce the same CDR3. This chain joins TRBV15 and TRBJ1-5, with TRBD1 as a possible D gene (5 bases). The CDR3 sequence is 14 residues long. Trimming shortened V by 1 base and J by 4 bases, and 8 bases separated the two germline ends. CDR1 LNHNV and CDR2 YYDKDF come from the germline V gene (reference sequence). As DNA, the CDR3 is TGTGCCACCAGCAGAGGGGGGATAAATCAGCCCCAGCATTTT. Residues: CATSRGGINQPQHF.

A note on this clone: The sample holds other DNA sequences that translate to the same CDR3. The chain combines TRBV7-8 with TRBJ2-1, with a tentative D call TRBD2 (6 bases). This CDR3 contains 15 residues. The germline V and J ends were trimmed by 2 bases and 2 bases, with 10 bases remaining between them. Germline CDR1 and CDR2: SGHVS and FQNEAQ. The CDR3 reads CASSLRLVAYNEQFF. The DNA for the CDR3 is TGTGCCAGCAGCTTACGACTAGTTGCCTACAATGAGCAGTTCTTC.